The clone carrying this T cell receptor (beta chain) was counted at least ten times. Antigen: not known. A second PCR, run for about 6 to 11 cycles, used a sample-barcoded 5' primer plus a J-beta primer mix. Via MiXCR, TCRdb re-called the 5' RACE reads, giving one row per CDR3 protein. Here the sample spans roughly 680,000 distinct CDR3 sequences, over 40% being singletons. The source of the sample is a study of blood T cells in healthy people across ages. General study points: Unsorted PBMC input precluded a conclusive naive versus antigen-experienced comparison.

Germline V gene data show CDR1 as DFQATT and CDR2 as SNEGSKA (reference sequence). Trimming pared 7 bases from V and 2 bases from J, leaving 13 bases between. The CDR3 is made up of 13 amino acids. Material for sequencing was blood. The V gene is TRBV20-1, the J gene TRBJ2-3; D may be TRBD1 or TRBD2 (6 bases each). The origin of this receptor is a woman aged 80 or over in good health. In DNA, the CDR3 is TGCAGTGTCCAGAGGGGGGTCACAGATACGCAGTATTTT. Residues: CSVQRGVTDTQYF.